The 3 T cell receptor beta chains presented below share a single source sample, sequenced in a study of a mutant IDH1 vaccine in newly diagnosed glioma. Profiling relied on immunoSEQ multiplex PCR, and the TCRdb table lists in-frame clones only, not all of them. The sample carries under 40,000 clones, approximately 89% recorded once. Described time point: week 47, end of study. Vaccination used 300 ug of mutant IDH1 20-mer peptide per dose, with topical imiquimod. No antigen has been identified for these receptors. The specimen comprised PBMCs, sampled from a glioma patient whose treatment included an IDH1 peptide vaccine. Source of these receptors: a man aged 40-49 years with glioma.

The chain's CDR3 is CASTSDRAYEQYF. The CDR3 nucleotides are TGTGCCAGCACCTCAGACAGAGCCTACGAGCAGTACTTC. The genes are TRBV6-1 and TRBJ2-7; tentative D call: TRBD1 (5 bases). The CDR3 is 13 amino acids. Germline CDR1 reads MNHNS; CDR2 reads SASEGT. The V end lost 7 bases, the J end lost 2 bases, and 12 bases lay between the germline ends.

The chain carries TRBV19 and TRBJ1-4; TRBD1 matches 10 bases. With 3 bases clipped from V and 8 bases from J, the junction kept 9 bases outside the gene matches. The CDR3 sequence is 16 residues long. The germline V gene has CDR1 LNHDA and CDR2 SQIVND (reference sequence). CDR3 nucleotide sequence: TGTGCCAGTAGTATGATCCCCGGGACAGGGGTCGAAAAACTGTTTTTT. It encodes CASSMIPGTGVEKLFF.

V usage is TRBV15 and J usage is TRBJ2-1; TRBD1 is a possible D gene (5 bases). CDR3 size: 16 residues. Germline V gene lookup returns CDR1 LNHNV and CDR2 YYDKDF (reference sequence). V was shortened by 0 bases and J by 7 bases, with 16 bases between the two germline ends. The CDR3 region is CATSRDLGVRANEQFF. CDR3 bases: TGTGCCACCAGCAGAGATCTGGGTGTCAGGGCGAATGAGCAGTTCTTC.